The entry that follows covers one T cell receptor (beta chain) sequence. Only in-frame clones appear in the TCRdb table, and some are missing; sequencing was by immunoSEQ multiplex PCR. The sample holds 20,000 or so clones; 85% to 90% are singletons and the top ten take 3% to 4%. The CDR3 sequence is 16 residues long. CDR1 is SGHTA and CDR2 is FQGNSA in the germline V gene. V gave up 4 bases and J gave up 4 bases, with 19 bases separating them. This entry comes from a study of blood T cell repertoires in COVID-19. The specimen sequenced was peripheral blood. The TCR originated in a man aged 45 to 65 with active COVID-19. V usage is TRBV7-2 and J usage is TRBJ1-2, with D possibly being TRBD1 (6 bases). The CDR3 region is CASSSTLGDKTYGYTF. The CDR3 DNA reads TGTGCCAGCAGCTCTACCTTAGGGGACAAGACCTATGGCTACACCTTC. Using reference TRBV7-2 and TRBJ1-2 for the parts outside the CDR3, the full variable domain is GAGVSQSPSNKVTEKGKDVELRCDPISGHTALYWYRQSLGQGLEFLIYFQGNSAPDKSGLPSDRFSAERTGGSVSTLTIQRTQQEDSAVYLCASSSTLGDKTYGYTFGSGTRLTVV.